This entry lists 19 T cell receptor beta chains sequenced from one sample in a study of molecular identifiers for immune sequencing clone quantification. Each CDR3 protein gets one entry after TCRdb re-called the PCR reads with MiXCR. Of roughly 50,000 distinct CDR3 sequences listed, about 23% were seen once; the top ten hold around 1.9%. Specimen: naive CD8+ T cells from blood, with Jurkat cell RNA spiked in. Stated subset: FACS-sorted CD8+CD4-CCR7+CD45RA+ naive T cells. These TCRs come from a human donor in good health. Some libraries in this study had Jurkat cell RNA spiked in.

This clonotype turned up a few times. The chain is built from TRBV28 and TRBJ1-2, with D unresolved. The CDR3 has 17 residues. CDR1 is MDHEN and CDR2 is SYDVKM in the germline V gene. Trimming removed 5 bases from V and 3 bases from J, with 22 bases in between. CDR3 sequence: CASSPRRSLTGDYGYTF. The CDR3 DNA sequence: TGTGCCAGCAGTCCCCGCCGTTCTCTGACTGGTGACTATGGCTACACCTTC.

This clonotype was picked up many times. The J gene is TRBJ1-2, the V gene TRBV19; 8 positions match TRBD1. The CDR3 has 15 amino acids. Trimming at V came to 5 bases and at J to 2 bases, leaving 7 bases not matched to a gene. Germline V lookup: CDR1 LNHDA, CDR2 SQIVND (reference sequence). The CDR3 DNA sequence: TGTGCCAGTAGTGCGGGACAGGCGCACAACTATGGCTACACCTTC. Translated, it gives CASSAGQAHNYGYTF.

This clonotype was observed many times. The rearrangement joins TRBV7-9 to TRBJ2-3; 15 bases agree with TRBD2. Germline CDR1 SEHNR, CDR2 FQNEAQ (reference sequence). V shed 5 bases, J shed 10 bases, and the junction held 7 bases outside the gene matches. CDR3 size: 15 residues. CDR3 sequence: CASSPRTSGGAAQYF. The CDR3 DNA reads as TGTGCCAGCAGCCCTAGGACTAGCGGGGGGGCGGCGCAGTATTTT. The whole variable domain, remainder taken from reference TRBV7-9 and TRBJ2-3, is DTGVSQNPRHKITKRGQNVTFRCDPISEHNRLYWYRQTLGQGPEFLTYFQNEAQLEKSRLLSDRFSAERPKGSFSTLEIQRTEQGDSAMYLCASSPRTSGGAAQYFGPGTRLTVL.

Concerning this clonotype: A much bigger clone sits one base away, suggesting this may be a read error. The rearrangement links TRBV19 to TRBJ1-5, with D hard to call. The CDR3 has 15 residues. The ends were cut back, 5 bases at V and 2 bases at J, with 13 bases in the middle. Germline-derived CDR1 and CDR2 are LNHDA and SQIVND (reference sequence). CDR3 sequence reads: CASSVTEYCNQPQHF. The CDR3 DNA is TGTGCCAGTAGTGTGACGGAATATTGCAATCAGCCCCAGCATTTT.

This clonotype was observed many times. In DNA form, the CDR3 reads TGTGCCAGCAGCTTCTCCCTTAGCGGGGGTTACGAGCAGTACTTC. Residues: CASSFSLSGGYEQYF. The V and J genes are TRBV7-6 and TRBJ2-7; 9 positions agree with TRBD2. The CDR3 loop spans 15 amino acids. Germline trimming cut 3 bases from V and 4 bases from J; bases unmatched to any gene: 7. Germline lookup yields CDR1 SGHVS and CDR2 FNYEAQ.

This clonotype has a handful of counts. The gene calls are TRBV12-5 and TRBJ2-1; D may be TRBD2 (5 bases). This CDR3 region has 15 residues. Between the trimmed V and J ends, which lost 7 bases and 0 bases, there was a span of 13 bases. Germline V gives CDR1 LGHNT, CDR2 FRNRAP. CDR3 in DNA: TGTGCTAGTGATCAAGCGGACCCCTCCTACAATGAGCAGTTCTTC. Amino acids: CASDQADPSYNEQFF.

This clonotype was seen a few times. Being one base from a much bigger clone, this may be a read error. The chain recombines TRBV7-2 with TRBJ2-3, with TRBD2 matching 8 bases. The trim removed 1 base at V and 4 bases at J, leaving 4 bases unmatched. CDR1 is SGHTA, CDR2 FQGNSA, per germline. This CDR3 region has 15 residues. CDR3 bases: TGTGCCAGCAGCTTAGGGGGCGGGGGGCCAGATACGCAGTATTTT. Protein sequence: CASSLGGGGPDTQYF.

The CDR3 here is CASSLPGPANEKLFF. CDR3 sequence (DNA): TGTGCCAGCAGCTTACCGGGACCGGCTAATGAAAAACTGTTTTTT. The chain joins TRBV7-9 to TRBJ1-4, with D perhaps TRBD1 (5 bases). The germline CDR1 and CDR2 sequences are SEHNR and FQNEAQ (reference sequence). The V end lost 2 bases, the J end lost 3 bases, and 10 bases lay between the germline ends. The CDR3 runs 15 residues.

The sample holds a few counts of this clonotype. The rearrangement joins TRBV30 to TRBJ2-1; D call uncertain. V lost 3 bases to trimming and J lost 2 bases, with 14 bases between them. This CDR3 contains 15 residues. CDR1 is GTSNPN and CDR2 is SVGIG in the germline V gene (reference sequence). CDR3 sequence: CAWSGGTQPYNEQFF. CDR3 coding DNA: TGTGCCTGGAGCGGCGGTACCCAGCCCTACAATGAGCAGTTCTTC.

On this clonotype itself: A much larger clone differs by one base, so this may be a read error. The chain employs TRBV7-9 and TRBJ2-3, with D tentatively TRBD1 (6 bases). Germline loops: CDR1 SEHNR, CDR2 FQNEAQ (reference sequence). The CDR3 spans 16 residues. Trimming removed 3 bases at V and 4 bases at J, with 17 bases between. Written as DNA, the CDR3 is TGTGCCAGCAGCTTCGACACAGGGAGCCTCGCAGATACGCAGTATTTT. It is translated as CASSFDTGSLADTQYF.

Note on this clonotype: Given a much more abundant clone one base away, this may be a read error. The J gene is TRBJ1-1, the V gene TRBV4-1; D not certain. Trimming removed 1 base at V and 4 bases at J, with 13 bases between. Germline V gene sequence: CDR1 MGHRA, CDR2 YSYEKL. The CDR3 runs 15 residues. The CDR3 protein is CASSQAGTVPTEAFF. For the CDR3, the DNA is TGCGCCAGCAGCCAAGCCGGCACAGTCCCCACTGAAGCTTTCTTT.

Turning to this clonotype: A read error is possible here, since a much larger clone lies one base away. The chain uses TRBV5-1 and TRBJ1-1; D not resolved. Trimming pared 1 base from V and 4 bases from J, leaving 17 bases between. The CDR3 covers 16 residues. Germline lookup yields CDR1 SGHRS and CDR2 YFSETQ. In nucleotides, the CDR3 is TGCGCCAGCAGCTTGTTAGGTACGTTCATGACCACTGAAGCTTTCTTT. Translating gives CASSLLGTFMTTEAFF. The whole variable domain, remainder taken from reference TRBV5-1 and TRBJ1-1, is KAGVTQTPRYLIKTRGQQVTLSCSPISGHRSVSWYQQTPGQGLQFLFEYFSETQRNKGNFPGRFSGRQFSNSRSEMNVSTLELGDSALYLCASSLLGTFMTTEAFFGQGTRLTVV.

Regarding this clonotype: This may arise from a read error, as a much more abundant clone is one base away. The chain links TRBV6-2 or TRBV6-3 to TRBJ1-5; D is possibly TRBD1 (6 bases). The V and J ends lost 5 bases and 4 bases respectively, with 15 bases between them. The germline gives CDR1 MNHEY, CDR2 SVGEGT. The CDR3 sequence is 15 residues long. CDR3 sequence (DNA): TGTGCCAGCAGTGCCTTGGACAGTTCTAATCAGCCCCAGCATTTT. It specifies CASSALDSSNQPQHF.

Of note for this clonotype: A much more abundant neighbour one base away suggests this may be a read error. The chain links TRBV20-1 to TRBJ2-3; 15 bases align to TRBD2. The CDR3 contains 15 residues. The germline gives CDR1 DFQATT, CDR2 SNEGSKA (reference sequence). For the CDR3, the DNA is TGCAGTGCCAAGGGACTAGCGGGGGGTACAGCTACGCAGTATTTT. Its translation: CSAKGLAGGTATQYF.

Of note for this clonotype: Possible read error: a much larger clone is one base away. No conserved phenylalanine or tryptophan ends this CDR3, so it is likely a read error. This chain uses TRBV28 with TRBJ1-5, with 7 bases matching TRBD1. The V and J ends lost 6 bases and 0 bases, in that order; junction bases with no gene match: 2. The germline V gene has CDR1 MDHEN and CDR2 SYDVKM. This CDR3 spans 14 amino acids. The CDR3 sequence: CASRTGYSNQPQHS. The DNA for the CDR3 is TGTGCCAGCAGGACAGGGTATAGCAATCAGCCCCAGCATTCT.

About this clonotype itself: This may be a read error: a much more frequent sequence differs by one nucleotide. The chain recombines TRBV7-6 with TRBJ2-3, with D perhaps given as TRBD1 or TRBD2 (6 bases each). This CDR3 has 16 amino acids. Germline assignment: CDR1 SGHVS and CDR2 FNYEAQ. The V and J ends lost 1 base and 3 bases respectively, with 14 bases between them. CDR3 coding DNA: TGTGCCAGCAGCTTAGTAACGTGCGGGACAACAGATACGCAGTATTTT. Protein: CASSLVTCGTTDTQYF.

With regard to this clonotype: Given a much more abundant clone one base away, this may be a read error. This chain joins TRBV10-3 and TRBJ2-7; no reliable D call. This CDR3 has 15 amino acids. In germline, CDR1 is ENHRY, CDR2 SYGVKD. The chain's CDR3 is CAIGESVGITYEQYF. Written as DNA, the CDR3 is TGTGCCATCGGTGAGTCGGTGGGTATTACCTACGAGCAGTACTTC.

Concerning this clonotype: No conserved phenylalanine or tryptophan is present at the end of the CDR3, so a read error is the likely explanation. The chain uses TRBV4-2 and TRBJ2-7; 7 bases fit TRBD1. Per germline, CDR1 LGHNA and CDR2 YNFKEQ. This CDR3 has 14 amino acids. The CDR3 is CASSPGGTAYVQYI. The DNA of the CDR3 is TGTGCCAGCAGCCCCGGTGGGACAGCCTACGTGCAGTACATC.

Regarding this clonotype: Since a much larger clone is just one base distant, this may be a read error. The chain joins TRBV28 to TRBJ2-7, with D tentatively TRBD1 or TRBD2 (5 bases each). The CDR3 is 13 residues long. Per germline, CDR1 MDHEN and CDR2 SYDVKM. This CDR3 is CASGDRTSYERYF. CDR3 nucleotides: TGTGCCAGCGGGGACCGGACTTCCTACGAGCGGTACTTC.